This T cell receptor beta chain was recorded in a study of shared clonotypes between healthy human individuals. TCRdb's copy holds only in-frame clones and misses some; the assay was immunoSEQ multiplex PCR. The table includes 600,000 to 700,000 clones, more than 70% detected once. The germline V and J ends were trimmed by 3 bases and 4 bases, with 13 bases remaining between them. CDR1 and CDR2 (germline): PRHDT, FYEKMQ (reference sequence). This CDR3 comprises 15 residues. The sequenced sample was memory CD4+ T cells sorted from blood. The subset was: CD45RA-negative fraction. The J gene is TRBJ2-1, the V gene TRBV13, with TRBD2 as a possible D gene (5 bases). This clonotype was obtained from a woman aged 25-40 years in good health. Written as DNA, the CDR3 is TGTGCCAGCAGCTTGGAGGAGAGTGTTTACAATGAGCAGTTCTTC. It yields the protein CASSLEESVYNEQFF.